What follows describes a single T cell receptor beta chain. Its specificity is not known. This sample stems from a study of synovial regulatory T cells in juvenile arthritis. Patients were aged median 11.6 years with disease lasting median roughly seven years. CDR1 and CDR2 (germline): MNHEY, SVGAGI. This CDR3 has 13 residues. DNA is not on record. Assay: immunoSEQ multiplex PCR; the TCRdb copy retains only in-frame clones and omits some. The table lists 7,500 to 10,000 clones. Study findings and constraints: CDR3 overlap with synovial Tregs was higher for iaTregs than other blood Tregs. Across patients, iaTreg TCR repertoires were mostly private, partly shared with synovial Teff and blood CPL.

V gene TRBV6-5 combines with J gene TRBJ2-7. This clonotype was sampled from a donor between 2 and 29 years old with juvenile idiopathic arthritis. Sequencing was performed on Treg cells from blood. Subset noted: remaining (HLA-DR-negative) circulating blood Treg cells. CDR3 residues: CASSYSRGFEQYF.